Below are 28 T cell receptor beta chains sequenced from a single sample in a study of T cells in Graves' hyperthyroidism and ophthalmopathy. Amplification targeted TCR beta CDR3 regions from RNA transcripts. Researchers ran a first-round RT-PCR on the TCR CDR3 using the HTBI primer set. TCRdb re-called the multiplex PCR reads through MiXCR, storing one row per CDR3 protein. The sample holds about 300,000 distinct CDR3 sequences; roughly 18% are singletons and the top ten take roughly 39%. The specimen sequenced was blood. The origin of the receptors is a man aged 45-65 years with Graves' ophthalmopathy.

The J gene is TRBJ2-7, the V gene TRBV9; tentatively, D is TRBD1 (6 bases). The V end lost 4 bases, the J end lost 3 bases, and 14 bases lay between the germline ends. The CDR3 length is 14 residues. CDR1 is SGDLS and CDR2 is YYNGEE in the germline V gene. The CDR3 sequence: CASSSDKGVYEQYF. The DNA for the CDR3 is TGTGCCAGCAGCAGCGACAAGGGGGTCTACGAGCAGTACTTC.

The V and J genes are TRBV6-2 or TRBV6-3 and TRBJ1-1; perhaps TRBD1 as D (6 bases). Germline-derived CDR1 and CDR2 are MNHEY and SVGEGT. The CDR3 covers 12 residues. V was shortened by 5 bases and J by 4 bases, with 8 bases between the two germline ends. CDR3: CASSKGGTEAFF. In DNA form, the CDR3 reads TGTGCCAGCAGTAAGGGGGGCACTGAAGCTTTCTTT.

The CDR3 DNA follows: TGCGCCAGCAGCTACGAACCCCGGGACAGGGAGGTGGACGAGCAGTACTTC. As protein: CASSYEPRDREVDEQYF. The chain recombines TRBV5-1 with TRBJ2-7, with 9 bases aligning to TRBD1. The V and J ends lost 3 bases and 5 bases, in that order; junction bases with no gene match: 15. The CDR3 runs to 17 residues. Germline V gene data show CDR1 as SGHRS and CDR2 as YFSETQ.

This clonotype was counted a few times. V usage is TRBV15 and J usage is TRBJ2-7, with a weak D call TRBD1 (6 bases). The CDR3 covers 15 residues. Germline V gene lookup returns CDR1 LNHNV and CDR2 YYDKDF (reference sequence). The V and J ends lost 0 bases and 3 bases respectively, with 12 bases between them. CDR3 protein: CATSRDLTGNYEQYF. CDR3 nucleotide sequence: TGTGCCACCAGCAGAGATCTCACAGGGAACTACGAGCAGTACTTC.

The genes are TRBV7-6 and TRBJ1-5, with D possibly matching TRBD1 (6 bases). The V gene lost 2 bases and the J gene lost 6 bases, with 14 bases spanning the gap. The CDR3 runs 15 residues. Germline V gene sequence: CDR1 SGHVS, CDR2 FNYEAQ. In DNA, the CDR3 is TGTGCCAGCAGCTTATATTCAGGGGTGGTTCAGCCCCAGCATTTT. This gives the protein CASSLYSGVVQPQHF.

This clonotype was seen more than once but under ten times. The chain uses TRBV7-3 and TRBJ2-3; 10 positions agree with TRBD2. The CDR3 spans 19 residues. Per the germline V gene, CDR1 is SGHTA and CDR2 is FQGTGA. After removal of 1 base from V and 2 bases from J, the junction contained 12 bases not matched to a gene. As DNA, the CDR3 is TGTGCCAGCAGCTTAAGGCGGGGGAGCGGGAGGGGTAACACAGATACGCAGTATTTT. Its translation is CASSLRRGSGRGNTDTQYF.

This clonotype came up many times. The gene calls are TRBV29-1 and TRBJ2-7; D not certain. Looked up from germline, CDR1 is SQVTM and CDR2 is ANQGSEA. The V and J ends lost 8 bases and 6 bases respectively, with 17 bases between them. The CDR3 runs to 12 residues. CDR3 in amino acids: CSFARASGEQYF. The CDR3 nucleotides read TGCAGCTTCGCAAGAGCGTCAGGCGAGCAGTACTTC.

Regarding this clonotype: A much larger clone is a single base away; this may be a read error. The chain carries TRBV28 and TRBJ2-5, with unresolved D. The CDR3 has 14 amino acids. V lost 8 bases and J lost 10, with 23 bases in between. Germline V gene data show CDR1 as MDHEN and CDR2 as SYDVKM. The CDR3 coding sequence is TGTGCCAGCGGTCCCTCCCAGGTGCGAAGGAGCCAGTACTTC. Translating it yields CASGPSQVRRSQYF.

CDR3 DNA sequence: TGTGCCAGCAGTCCCACAGGGGCCGAACGCCTAAACTATGGCTACACCTTC. Its translation: CASSPTGAERLNYGYTF. The chain combines TRBV28 with TRBJ1-2, with 7 positions matching TRBD1. In germline, CDR1 is MDHEN, CDR2 SYDVKM. CDR3 length: 17 amino acids. V shed 5 bases and J 2 bases; nucleotides not matched to a gene: 14.

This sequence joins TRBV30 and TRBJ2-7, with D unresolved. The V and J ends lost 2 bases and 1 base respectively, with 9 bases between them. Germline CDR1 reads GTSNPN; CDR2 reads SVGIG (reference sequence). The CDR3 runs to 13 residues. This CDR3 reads CAWSRPSSYEQYF. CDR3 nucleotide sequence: TGTGCCTGGAGTAGGCCTAGTTCCTACGAGCAGTACTTC.

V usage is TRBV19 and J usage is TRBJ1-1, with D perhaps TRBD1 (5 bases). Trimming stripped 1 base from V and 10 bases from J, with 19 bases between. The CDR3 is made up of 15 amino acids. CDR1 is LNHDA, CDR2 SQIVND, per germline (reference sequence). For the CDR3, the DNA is TGTGCCAGTAGTATAGGAATTGGACACCGACTTGTAGCTTTCTTT. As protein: CASSIGIGHRLVAFF.

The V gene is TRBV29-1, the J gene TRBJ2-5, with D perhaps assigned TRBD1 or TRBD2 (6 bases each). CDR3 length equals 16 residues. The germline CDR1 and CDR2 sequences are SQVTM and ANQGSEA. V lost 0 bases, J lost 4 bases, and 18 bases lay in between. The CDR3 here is CSVEDLGGSSPETQYF. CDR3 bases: TGCAGCGTTGAAGATCTAGGGGGGTCATCCCCAGAGACCCAGTACTTC. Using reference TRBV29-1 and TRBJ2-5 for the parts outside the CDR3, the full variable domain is SAVISQKPSRDICQRGTSLTIQCQVDSQVTMMFWYRQQPGQSLTLIATANQGSEATYESGFVIDKFPISRPNLTFSTLTVSNMSPEDSSIYLCSVEDLGGSSPETQYFGPGTRLLVL.

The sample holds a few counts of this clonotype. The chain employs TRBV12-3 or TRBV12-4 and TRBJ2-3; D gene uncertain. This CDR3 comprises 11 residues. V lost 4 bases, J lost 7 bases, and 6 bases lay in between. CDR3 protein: CASSSSHTQYF. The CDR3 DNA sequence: TGTGCCAGCAGTTCCTCGCATACGCAGTATTTT.

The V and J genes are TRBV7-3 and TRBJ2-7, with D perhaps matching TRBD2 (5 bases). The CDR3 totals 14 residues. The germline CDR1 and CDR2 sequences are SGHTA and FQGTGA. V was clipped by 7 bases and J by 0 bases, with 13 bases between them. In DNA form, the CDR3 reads TGTGCCAGCATGCGGACGGGAACCTCCTACGAGCAGTACTTC. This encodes CASMRTGTSYEQYF.

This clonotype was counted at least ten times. The CDR3: CASTPRGRGNTEAFF. The CDR3 bases are TGTGCCAGCACCCCAAGGGGCAGAGGGAACACTGAAGCTTTCTTT. J is TRBJ1-1 and V is TRBV28; perhaps TRBD1 as D (5 bases). The CDR3 contains 15 residues. Germline assignment: CDR1 MDHEN and CDR2 SYDVKM. Trimming removed 7 bases at V and 1 base at J, with 16 bases between.

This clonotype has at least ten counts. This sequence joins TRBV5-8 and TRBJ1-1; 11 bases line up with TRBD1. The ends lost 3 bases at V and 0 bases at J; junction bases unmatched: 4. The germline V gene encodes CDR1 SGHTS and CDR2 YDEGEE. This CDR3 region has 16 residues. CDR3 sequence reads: CASSSRTGGLNTEAFF. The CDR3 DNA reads TGTGCCAGCAGCTCAAGGACAGGGGGCCTGAACACTGAAGCTTTCTTT. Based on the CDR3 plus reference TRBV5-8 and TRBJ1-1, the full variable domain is EAGVTQSPTHLIKTRGQQATLRCSPISGHTSVYWYQQALGLGLQFLLWYDEGEERNRGNFPPRFSGRQFPNYSSELNVNALELEDSALYLCASSSRTGGLNTEAFFGQGTRLTVV.

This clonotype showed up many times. The chain's CDR3 is CASSVDSQLPAFF. CDR3 nucleotide sequence: TGTGCCAGCAGTGTCGACAGCCAGCTTCCAGCTTTCTTT. This chain links TRBV28 with TRBJ1-1; D possibly corresponds to TRBD1 (5 bases). Germline assignment: CDR1 MDHEN and CDR2 SYDVKM. The CDR3 has 13 residues. With 5 bases removed from V and 10 bases from J, the gap between germline ends came to 17 bases. Variable domain in full (rest from reference TRBV28 and TRBJ1-1): DVKVTQSSRYLVKRTGEKVFLECVQDMDHENMFWYRQDPGLGLRLIYFSYDVKMKEKGDIPEGYSVSREKKERFSLILESASTNQTSMYLCASSVDSQLPAFFGQGTRLTVV.

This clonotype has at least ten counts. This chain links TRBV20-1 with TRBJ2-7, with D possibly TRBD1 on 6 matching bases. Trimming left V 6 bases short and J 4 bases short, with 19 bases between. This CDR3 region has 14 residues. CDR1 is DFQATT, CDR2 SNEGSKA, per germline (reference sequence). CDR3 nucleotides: TGCAGTGCATTCAACGGACAGCATGGATACGAGCAGTACTTC. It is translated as CSAFNGQHGYEQYF.

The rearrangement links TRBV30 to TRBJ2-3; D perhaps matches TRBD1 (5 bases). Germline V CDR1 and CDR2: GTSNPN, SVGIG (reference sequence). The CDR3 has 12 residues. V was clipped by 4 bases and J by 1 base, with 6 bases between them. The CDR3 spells CAWTRGTDTQYF. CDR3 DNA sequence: TGTGCCTGGACCAGGGGCACAGATACGCAGTATTTT.

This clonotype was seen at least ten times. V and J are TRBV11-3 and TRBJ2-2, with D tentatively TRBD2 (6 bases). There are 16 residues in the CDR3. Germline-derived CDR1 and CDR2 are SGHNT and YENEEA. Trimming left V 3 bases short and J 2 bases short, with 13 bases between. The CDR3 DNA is TGTGCCAGCAGCTTGGTTAGCGGACTTAACACCGGGGAGCTGTTTTTT. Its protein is CASSLVSGLNTGELFF.

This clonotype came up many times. CDR3 sequence (DNA): TGCAGTGCTAGAGATCAAGGGGACCCCAGGAGCTCCTACGAGCAGTACTTC. It encodes CSARDQGDPRSSYEQYF. The chain combines TRBV20-1 with TRBJ2-7; perhaps D is TRBD1 or TRBD2 (5 bases each). Trimming left V 0 bases short and J 0 bases short, with 18 bases between. The germline V gene encodes CDR1 DFQATT and CDR2 SNEGSKA (reference sequence). This CDR3 has 17 residues.

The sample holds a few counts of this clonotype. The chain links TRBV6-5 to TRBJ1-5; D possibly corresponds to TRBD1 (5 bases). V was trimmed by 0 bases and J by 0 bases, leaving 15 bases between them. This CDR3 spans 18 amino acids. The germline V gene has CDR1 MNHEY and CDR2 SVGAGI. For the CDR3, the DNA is TGTGCCAGCAGTTACTCGAGTCCAGGGAAATATAGCAATCAGCCCCAGCATTTT. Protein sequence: CASSYSSPGKYSNQPQHF.

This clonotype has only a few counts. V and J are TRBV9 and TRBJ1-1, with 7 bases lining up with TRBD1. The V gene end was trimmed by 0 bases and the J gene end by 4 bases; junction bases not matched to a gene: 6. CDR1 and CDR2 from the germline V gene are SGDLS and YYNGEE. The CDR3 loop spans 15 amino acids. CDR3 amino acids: CASSVEGQLGTEAFF. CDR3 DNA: TGTGCCAGCAGCGTAGAGGGACAGCTGGGCACTGAAGCTTTCTTT.

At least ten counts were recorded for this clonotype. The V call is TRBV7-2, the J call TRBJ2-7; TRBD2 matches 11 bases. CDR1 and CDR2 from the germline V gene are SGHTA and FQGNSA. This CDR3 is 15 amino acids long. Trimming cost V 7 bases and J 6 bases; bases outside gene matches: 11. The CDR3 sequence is CASTIQGLAGGEQYF. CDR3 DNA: TGTGCCAGCACCATTCAAGGTCTAGCGGGAGGCGAGCAGTACTTC.

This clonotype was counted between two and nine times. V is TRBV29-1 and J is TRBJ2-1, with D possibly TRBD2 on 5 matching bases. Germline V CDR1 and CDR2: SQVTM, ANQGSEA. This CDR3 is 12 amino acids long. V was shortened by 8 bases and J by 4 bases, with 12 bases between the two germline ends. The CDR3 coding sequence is TGCAGCCCCGAGGGTCAATACAATGAGCAGTTCTTC. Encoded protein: CSPEGQYNEQFF.

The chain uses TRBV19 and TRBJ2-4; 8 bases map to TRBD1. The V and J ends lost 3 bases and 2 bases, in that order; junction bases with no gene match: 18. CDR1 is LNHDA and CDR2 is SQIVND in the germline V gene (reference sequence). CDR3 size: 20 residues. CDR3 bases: TGTGCCAGTAGTATTATTTTTGAAATGGGCAGGGGGCTGACCAAAAACATTCAGTACTTC. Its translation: CASSIIFEMGRGLTKNIQYF. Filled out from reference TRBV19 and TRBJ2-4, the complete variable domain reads DGGITQSPKYLFRKEGQNVTLSCEQNLNHDAMYWYRQDPGQGLRLIYYSQIVNDFQKGDIAEGYSVSREKKESFPLTVTSAQKNPTAFYLCASSIIFEMGRGLTKNIQYFGAGTRLSVL.

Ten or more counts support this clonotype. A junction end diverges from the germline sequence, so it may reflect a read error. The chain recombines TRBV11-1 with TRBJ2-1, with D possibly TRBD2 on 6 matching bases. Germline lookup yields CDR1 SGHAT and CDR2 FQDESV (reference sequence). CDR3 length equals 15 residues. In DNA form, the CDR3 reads TGTGCCGGCAGCGTCGGCGGTAGCGGATACAATGAGCAGTTCTTC. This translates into CAGSVGGSGYNEQFF.

Here the CDR3 DNA reads TGCAGTGCTAGACCGGGACAGGGGACCTACAATGAGCAGTTCTTC. It encodes CSARPGQGTYNEQFF. The chain carries TRBV20-1 and TRBJ2-1; 10 bases line up with TRBD1. V was clipped by 2 bases and J by 2 bases; unmatched bases: 3. The germline V gene encodes CDR1 DFQATT and CDR2 SNEGSKA (reference sequence). The CDR3 covers 15 residues.